This TCR beta chain appears in the sequencing data of a study of blood T cell repertoires in COVID-19. Study in general: Donors in Cohort 3 who had recovered were those with two negative PCRs, healthcare professional clearance, or resolution of their symptoms. Samples of COVID-19 (acute and convalescent) were obtained from the United States, Italy and Spain.

Participants' own reports of clinical history determined their cohort assignment. Original processing methods: Amplification with reference gene primers provided the estimates of nucleated cell counts. The method was immunoSEQ multiplex PCR; TCRdb's version includes in-frame clones alone and lacks a portion of them. V and J calls and clone size follow that table, whereas D and trimming were derived from the DNA. The repertoire includes about 140,000 clones, under 90% of them detected once, and around 3.9% sits in the top ten. The germline CDR1 and CDR2 sequences are KGHDR and SFDVKD. The CDR3 length is 14 residues. With 5 bases clipped from V and 4 bases from J, the junction kept 4 bases outside the gene matches.

This rearrangement joins TRBV24-1 to TRBJ2-5, with TRBD1 identical over 9 bases. This receptor was taken from a man aged 45-65 years in a cohort exposed to, infected with or recovered from COVID-19 (not recorded which). The sample was PBMCs or T cells enriched from blood (not recorded which). CDR3 in DNA: TGTGCCACCAGTGGGGACAGGGTGGCAGAGACCCAGTACTTC. Amino acids: CATSGDRVAETQYF.